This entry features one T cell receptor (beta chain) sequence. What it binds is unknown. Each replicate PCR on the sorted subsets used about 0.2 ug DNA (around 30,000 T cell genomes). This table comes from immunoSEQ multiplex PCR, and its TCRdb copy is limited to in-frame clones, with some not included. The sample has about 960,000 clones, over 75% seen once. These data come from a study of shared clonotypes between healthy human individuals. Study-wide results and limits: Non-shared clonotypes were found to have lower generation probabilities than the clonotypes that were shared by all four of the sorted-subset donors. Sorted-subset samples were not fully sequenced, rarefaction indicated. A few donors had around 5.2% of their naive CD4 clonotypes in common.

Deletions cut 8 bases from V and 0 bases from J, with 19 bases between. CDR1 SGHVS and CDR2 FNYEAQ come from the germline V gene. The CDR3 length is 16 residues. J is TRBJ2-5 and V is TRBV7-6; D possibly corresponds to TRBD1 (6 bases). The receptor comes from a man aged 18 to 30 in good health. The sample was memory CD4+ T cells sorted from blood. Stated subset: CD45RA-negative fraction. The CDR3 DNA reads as TGTGCCAGCGTGGGTATAGAGGGGGTGTACCAAGAGACCCAGTACTTC. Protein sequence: CASVGIEGVYQETQYF.